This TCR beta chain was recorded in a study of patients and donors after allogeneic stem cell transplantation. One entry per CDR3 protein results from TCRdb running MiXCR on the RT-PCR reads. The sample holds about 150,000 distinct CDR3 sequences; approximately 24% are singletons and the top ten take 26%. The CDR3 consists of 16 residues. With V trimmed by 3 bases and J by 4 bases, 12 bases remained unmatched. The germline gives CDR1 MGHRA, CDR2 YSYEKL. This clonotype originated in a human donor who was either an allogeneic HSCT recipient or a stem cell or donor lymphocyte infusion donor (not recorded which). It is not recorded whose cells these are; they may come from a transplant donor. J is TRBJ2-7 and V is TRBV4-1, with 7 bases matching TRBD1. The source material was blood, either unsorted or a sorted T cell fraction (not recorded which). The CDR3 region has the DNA TGCGCCAGCAGCCAGGCTAACAGGGGATTCCCTTACGAGCAGTACTTC. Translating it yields CASSQANRGFPYEQYF.